The clone carrying this TCR beta chain was picked up one time. This entry comes from a study of blood T cell repertoires in COVID-19. Generated by immunoSEQ multiplex PCR, the TCRdb table keeps only in-frame clones and is missing some. The sample gives some 130,000 clones, about 72% of which show up once; around 1.8% is in the top ten. There are 14 residues in the CDR3. Germline values: CDR1 MNHEY, CDR2 SMNVEV (reference sequence). The V segment lost 6 bases and the J segment 4 bases; nucleotides outside the gene matches: 7. V is TRBV27 and J is TRBJ2-7, with TRBD1 matching over 9 bases. Sequenced input: peripheral blood. The clonotype was recovered from a woman between 70 and 85 years old with acute or convalescent COVID-19. CDR3 protein: CASSSTGGWYEQYF. The CDR3 DNA is TGTGCCAGCAGCTCGACAGGGGGGTGGTACGAGCAGTACTTC.